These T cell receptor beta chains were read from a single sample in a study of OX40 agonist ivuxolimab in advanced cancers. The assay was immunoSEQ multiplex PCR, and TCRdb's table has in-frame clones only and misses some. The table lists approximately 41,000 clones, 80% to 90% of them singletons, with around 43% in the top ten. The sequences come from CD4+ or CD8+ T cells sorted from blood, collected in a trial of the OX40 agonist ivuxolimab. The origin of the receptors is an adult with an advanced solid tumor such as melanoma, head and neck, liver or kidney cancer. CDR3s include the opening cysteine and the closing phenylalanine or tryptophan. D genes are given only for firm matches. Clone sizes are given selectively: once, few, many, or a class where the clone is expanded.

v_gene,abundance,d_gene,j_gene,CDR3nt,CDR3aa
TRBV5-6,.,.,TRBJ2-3,TGTGCCAGCAGCTTGGAGTATCACCGCACAGATACGCAGTATTTT,CASSLEYHRTDTQYF
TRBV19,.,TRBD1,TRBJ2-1,TGTGCCAGTAGTGGGACAGGGAGTCAGTATGAGCAGTTCTTC,CASSGTGSQYEQFF
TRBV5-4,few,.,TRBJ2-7,TGTGCCAGCAGCCTTCAGGGTTCCTACGAGCAGTACTTC,CASSLQGSYEQYF
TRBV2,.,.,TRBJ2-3,TGTGCCAGCCCCAGCCAGGACTCGATCTCAGATACGCAGTATTTT,CASPSQDSISDTQYF
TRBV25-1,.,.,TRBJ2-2,TGTGCCAGCAGTGGGGCCACGACCTCGAGGGAGCTGTTTTTT,CASSGATTSRELFF
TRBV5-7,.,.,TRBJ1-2,TGTGCCAGCAGCGCGGGACGGACAAACTATGGCTACACCTTC,CASSAGRTNYGYTF
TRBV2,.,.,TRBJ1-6,TGTGCCAGCATAACCCCAAATGTTTCACCCCTCCACTTT,CASITPNVSPLHF
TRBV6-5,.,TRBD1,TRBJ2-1,TGTGCCAGCAGTTATGGGACAGGGGCAGGCAATGAGCAGTTCTTC,CASSYGTGAGNEQFF
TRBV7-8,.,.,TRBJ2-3,TGTGCCAGCAGCTCCGCATTCGGCGGGGAAACAGATACGCAGTATTTT,CASSSAFGGETDTQYF
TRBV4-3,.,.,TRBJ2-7,TGCGCCAGCAGCCCAACCGAGGCACTCCAGGGGCCTTACGAGCAGTACTTC,CASSPTEALQGPYEQYF
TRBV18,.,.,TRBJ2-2,TGTGCCAGCTCACCACCGGCGGAGGAGCTGTTTTTT,CASSPPAEELFF
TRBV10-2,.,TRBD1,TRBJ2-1,TGCGCCGCAGGGGGCACCTACAATGAGCAGTTCTTC,CAAGGTYNEQFF
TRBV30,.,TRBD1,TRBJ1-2,TGTGCCTGGAGCCATGGGACAGGGGATGGCTACACCTTC,CAWSHGTGDGYTF
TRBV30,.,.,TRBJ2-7,TGTGCCTGGAGTCCCGGGGGTCCTAACGAGCAGTACTTC,CAWSPGGPNEQYF
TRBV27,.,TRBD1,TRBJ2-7,TGTGCCAGCCTGCCCTCTGGGACAGGCTTCTACGAGCAGTACTTC,CASLPSGTGFYEQYF
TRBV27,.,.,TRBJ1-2,TGTGCCAGCAGTTTAATGTCGCCAGGGGTTAACTATGGCTACACCTTC,CASSLMSPGVNYGYTF
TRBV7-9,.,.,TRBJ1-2,TGTGCCAGCAGCTTAGGAGCAGGTGGTTACACCTTC,CASSLGAGGYTF
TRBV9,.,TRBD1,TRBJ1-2,TGTGCCAGCAGCAATACAGGGGGAGGCTACACCTTC,CASSNTGGGYTF
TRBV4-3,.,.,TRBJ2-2,TGCGCCAGCAGCCAGGCAGGGTCCGGGGAGCTGTTTTTT,CASSQAGSGELFF
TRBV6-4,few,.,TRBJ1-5,TGTGCCAGCAGTTCGTATAGCAATCAGCCCCAGCATTTT,CASSSYSNQPQHF
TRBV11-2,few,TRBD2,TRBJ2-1,TGTGCCAGCAGCTTAGATCCTGGAGCGGGGTCTTACAATGAGCAGTTCTTC,CASSLDPGAGSYNEQFF
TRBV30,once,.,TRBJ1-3,TGTGCCTGGAGCGGACAGTCCGCCCGTAACACCATATATTTT,CAWSGQSARNTIYF
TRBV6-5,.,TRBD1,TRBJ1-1,TGTGCCAGCAGTTACCCCAAGACAGGGGGGAGGACTGAAGCTTTCTTT,CASSYPKTGGRTEAFF
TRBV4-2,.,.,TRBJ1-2,TGTGCCAGCAGCCTCGACGGAAGCTATGGCTACACCTTC,CASSLDGSYGYTF
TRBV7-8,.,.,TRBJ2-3,TGTGCCAGCAGCTACTCTGACAGCACAGATACGCAGTATTTT,CASSYSDSTDTQYF
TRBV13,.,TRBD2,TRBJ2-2,TGTGCCAGCACCCTAGCGGGGGGGCATAACCCCAGTGCCGGGGAGCTGTTTTTT,CASTLAGGHNPSAGELFF
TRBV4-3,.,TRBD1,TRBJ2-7,TGCGCCAGCAGCCAAGTCTGGCAGGGGGCGGCGTACGAGCAGTACTTC,CASSQVWQGAAYEQYF
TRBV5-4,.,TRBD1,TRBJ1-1,TGTGCCAGCAGCCCGGCGGGACAGGCCCCTATGAACACTGAAGCTTTCTTT,CASSPAGQAPMNTEAFF
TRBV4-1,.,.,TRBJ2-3,TGCGCCAGCAGCCAAGTTGGGGGGGCCACAGATACGCAGTATTTT,CASSQVGGATDTQYF
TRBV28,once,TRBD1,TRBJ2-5,TGTGCCAGCAGTTTAGACAGGGGGGAAGAGACCCAGTACTTC,CASSLDRGEETQYF
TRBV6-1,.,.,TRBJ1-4,TGTGCCAGCAGTGAAAACCCGGTCGCAACTAATGAAAAACTGTTTTTT,CASSENPVATNEKLFF
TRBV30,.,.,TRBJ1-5,TGTGCCTGGAGTGTTCGGGGAATCAATCAGCCCCAGCATTTT,CAWSVRGINQPQHF
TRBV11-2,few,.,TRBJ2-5,TGTGCCAGCAGCTTAGCGGTGGGACAAGAGACCCAGTACTTC,CASSLAVGQETQYF
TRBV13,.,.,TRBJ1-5,TGTGCCAGCAGCCCTCGAGGAAGCGGGGAGCCCCAGCATTTT,CASSPRGSGEPQHF
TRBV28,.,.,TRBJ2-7,TGTGCCAGCAGTCTCCGGGACAACTCCTACGAGCAGTACTTC,CASSLRDNSYEQYF
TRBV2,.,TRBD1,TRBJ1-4,TGTGCCAGCCCGGGACAGGACGGGAAACTGTTTTTT,CASPGQDGKLFF
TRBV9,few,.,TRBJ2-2,TGTGCCAGCAGCTCCCGACAGGGAGGTACGAACACCGGGGAGCTGTTTTTT,CASSSRQGGTNTGELFF
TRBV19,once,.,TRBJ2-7,TGTGCCAGTAGTATAGATCCCTCCGGAATCGAGCAGTACTTC,CASSIDPSGIEQYF
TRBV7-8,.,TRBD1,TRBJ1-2,TGTGCCAGCAGCCCAGGGGGGTTAGCTAACTATGGCTACACCTTC,CASSPGGLANYGYTF